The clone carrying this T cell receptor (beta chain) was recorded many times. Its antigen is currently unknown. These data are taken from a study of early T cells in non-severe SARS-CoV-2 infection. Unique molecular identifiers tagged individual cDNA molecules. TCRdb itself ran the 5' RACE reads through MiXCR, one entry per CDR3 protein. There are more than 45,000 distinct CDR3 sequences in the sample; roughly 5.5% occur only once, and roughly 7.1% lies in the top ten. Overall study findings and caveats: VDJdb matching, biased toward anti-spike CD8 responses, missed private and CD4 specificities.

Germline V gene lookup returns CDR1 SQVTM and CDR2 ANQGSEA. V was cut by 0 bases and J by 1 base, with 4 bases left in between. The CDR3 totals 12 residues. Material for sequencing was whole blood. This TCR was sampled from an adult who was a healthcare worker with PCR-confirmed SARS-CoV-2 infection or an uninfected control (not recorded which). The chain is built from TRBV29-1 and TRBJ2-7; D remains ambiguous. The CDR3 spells CSVEDRSYEQYF. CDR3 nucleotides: TGCAGCGTTGAAGACCGATCCTACGAGCAGTACTTC.